The next 25 T cell receptor beta chains were all read from a single sample in a study of Ad26.COV2.S vaccination and SARS-CoV-2 variants. The table came from immunoSEQ multiplex PCR; TCRdb's copy has only in-frame clones and leaves some out. The table lists some 450,000 clones, 80% to 95% of them singletons. Regarding treatment: around 19 received Ad26.COV2.S at low or high dose, single or two shots; several received placebo; per-sample allocation not given. Samples analyzed were those drawn on day 63 after the first vaccine or placebo injection. Here the sequenced sample was peripheral blood, taken in a trial of Ad26.COV2.S vaccine versus placebo. The receptors were sampled from a person between 18 and 60 years old who received the Ad26.COV2.S COVID-19 vaccine or a placebo.

The chain has TRBV5-1 and TRBJ2-7; TRBD1 matches at 8 bases. J gave up 5 bases and V 0 bases, and 4 bases lay outside the gene matches. The CDR3 extends over 14 amino acids. CDR1 and CDR2 from the germline V gene are SGHRS and YFSETQ. CDR3 in DNA: TGCGCCAGCAGCTTGGAGGACAGGGCCCACGAGCAGTACTTC. Encoded protein: CASSLEDRAHEQYF.

The chain carries TRBV6-4 and TRBJ2-3, with D possibly being TRBD2 (7 bases). Trimming cost V 2 bases and J 0 bases, with 12 bases left between them. The CDR3 contains 16 residues. CDR1 and CDR2 (germline): MRHNA, SNTAGT. The CDR3, as DNA: TGTGCCAGCAGTGACGCGTGGGGGGGCAGCACAGATACGCAGTATTTT. Protein product: CASSDAWGGSTDTQYF.

This sequence joins TRBV2 and TRBJ2-3; 9 nucleotides match TRBD2. J lost 4 bases, V lost 4 bases, and 0 bases had no gene match. The CDR3 is made up of 13 amino acids. Germline V lookup: CDR1 SNHLY, CDR2 FYNNEI. In DNA form, the CDR3 reads TGTGCCAGCAGTGGCGGGGGGGCAGATACGCAGTATTTT. As protein: CASSGGGADTQYF.

The chain has TRBV7-2 and TRBJ2-1, with TRBD2 matching over 8 bases. This CDR3 comprises 14 residues. V dropped 1 base and J dropped 9; count of bases not matched to a gene: 5. Germline CDR1 reads SGHTA; CDR2 reads FQGNSA. The CDR3 sequence: CASSLGREVVEQFF. DNA for the CDR3: TGTGCCAGCAGCTTAGGGCGGGAGGTGGTTGAGCAGTTCTTC.

The genes are TRBV6-5 and TRBJ1-6; D is possibly TRBD1 (6 bases). This CDR3 contains 14 residues. The V end was cut by 6 bases, the J end by 10 bases, with 16 bases between. Per germline, CDR1 MNHEY and CDR2 SVGAGI. CDR3 DNA: TGTGCCAGCAGATCCACAGGGACGGGGTCACCCCTCCACTTT. Protein product: CASRSTGTGSPLHF.

V usage is TRBV3-1 (or the pseudogene TRBV3-2) and J usage is TRBJ1-5; D remains ambiguous. Trimming left V 1 base short and J 15 bases short, with 10 bases between. The CDR3 sequence is 11 residues long. CDR1 and CDR2 (germline): LGHDT, YNNKEL (reference sequence). CDR3 in DNA: TGTGCCAGCAGCCAAGGGAGCGGTTGGCATTTT. Its protein is CASSQGSGWHF.

The chain employs TRBV2 and TRBJ2-2; 9 bases are shared with TRBD1. V was pared by 8 bases and J by 9 bases, with 13 bases of the junction left unmatched. CDR1 and CDR2 (germline): SNHLY, FYNNEI. The CDR3 extends over 15 amino acids. The DNA of the CDR3 is TGTGCCAGCGCCAGGGACAGGGCCAGTTCCTGGGAGCTGTTTTTT. As protein: CASARDRASSWELFF.

The V gene is TRBV7-2, the J gene TRBJ2-7; D possibly corresponds to TRBD1 (6 bases). Trimming took off 3 bases at V and 7 bases at J, with 22 bases between the two ends. Germline CDR1 SGHTA, CDR2 FQGNSA. This CDR3 comprises 16 residues. CDR3 region: CASSFAGQGFRGEQYF. The CDR3, as DNA: TGTGCCAGCAGCTTCGCTGGGCAGGGGTTTAGGGGGGAGCAGTACTTC.

The rearrangement links TRBV5-6 to TRBJ1-6; D is uncertain. Trimming left V 1 base short and J 10 bases short, with 6 bases between. CDR1 and CDR2 from the germline V gene are SGHDT and YYEEEE. This CDR3 region has 12 residues. CDR3 DNA: TGTGCCAGCAGCTTGCAAGTCTCACCCCTCCACTTT. It specifies CASSLQVSPLHF. The variable domain in full, completed from reference TRBV5-6 and TRBJ1-6, reads DAGVTQSPTHLIKTRGQQVTLRCSPKSGHDTVSWYQQALGQGPQFIFQYYEEEERQRGNFPDRFSGHQFPNYSSELNVNALLLGDSALYLCASSLQVSPLHFGNGTRLTVT.

This clone was recorded a few times. Other DNA sequences in this specimen translate into the identical CDR3. This chain connects TRBV28 to TRBJ2-7; D not certain. This CDR3 is 11 amino acids long. With 2 bases removed from V and 6 bases from J, the gap between germline ends came to 5 bases. Germline V gives CDR1 MDHEN, CDR2 SYDVKM. The CDR3 sequence is CASSLRGEQYF. The CDR3 DNA follows: TGTGCCAGCAGTTTACGTGGCGAGCAGTACTTC.

This sequence joins TRBV6-5 and TRBJ2-2, with 7 bases matching TRBD1. CDR1 is MNHEY and CDR2 is SVGAGI in the germline V gene. This CDR3 comprises 15 residues. Germline trimming cut 4 bases from V and 2 bases from J; bases unmatched to any gene: 4. This CDR3 reads CASSSGTDNTGELFF. The CDR3 coding sequence is TGTGCCAGCAGTTCCGGGACAGACAACACCGGGGAGCTGTTTTTT.

The rearrangement uses TRBV9 and TRBJ1-3; 7 nucleotides line up with TRBD1. This CDR3 is built from 16 residues. Germline values: CDR1 SGDLS, CDR2 YYNGEE. V lost 0 bases and J lost 1; bases outside the gene matches: 4. This CDR3 reads CASSVALTGSGNTIYF. The CDR3 DNA reads as TGTGCCAGCAGCGTAGCTTTGACAGGGTCTGGAAACACCATATATTTT. The complete variable domain, with remaining parts taken from reference TRBV9 and TRBJ1-3, reads DSGVTQTPKHLITATGQRVTLRCSPRSGDLSVYWYQQSLDQGLQFLIQYYNGEERAKGNILERFSAQQFPDLHSELNLSSLELGDSALYFCASSVALTGSGNTIYFGEGSWLTVV.

The chain uses TRBV28 and TRBJ2-7; 8 nucleotides align to TRBD1. V shed 5 bases and J 2 bases; nucleotides not matched to a gene: 2. The CDR3 length is 13 residues. The germline CDR1 and CDR2 sequences are MDHEN and SYDVKM. The CDR3 DNA is TGTGCCAGCAGTGAGACAGGGGCCTACGAGCAGTACTTC. It codes for CASSETGAYEQYF.

The V gene is TRBV5-4, the J gene TRBJ2-1, with D uncertain. Trimming pared 1 base from V and 0 bases from J, leaving 14 bases between. Germline values: CDR1 SGHNT, CDR2 YYREEE (reference sequence). The CDR3 is 17 amino acids. The CDR3 DNA reads as TGTGCCAGCAGCTTGCTGACGACGGCGGTCTCCTACAATGAGCAGTTCTTC. It encodes CASSLLTTAVSYNEQFF. Complete variable domain (other parts from reference TRBV5-4 and TRBJ2-1): ETGVTQSPTHLIKTRGQQVTLRCSSQSGHNTVSWYQQALGQGPQFIFQYYREEENGRGNFPPRFSGLQFPNYSSELNVNALELDDSALYLCASSLLTTAVSYNEQFFGPGTRLTVL.

CDR3 sequence: CATSRRGQGQETQYF. The CDR3 DNA follows: TGTGCCACCAGCAGGCGGGGACAAGGACAAGAGACCCAGTACTTC. The chain joins TRBV15 to TRBJ2-5, with D perhaps matching TRBD1 or TRBD2 (6 bases each). Germline CDR1 LNHNV, CDR2 YYDKDF (reference sequence). V gave up 3 bases and J gave up 2 bases, with 13 bases separating them. The CDR3 sequence is 15 residues long.

The J gene is TRBJ2-7, the V gene TRBV25-1; 7 positions agree with TRBD1. The junction had 5 bases not matched to a gene; V was cut back by 3 bases and J by 3 bases. CDR3 size: 14 residues. Germline CDR1 reads MGHDK; CDR2 reads SYGVNS. Here the CDR3 reads CASSDPGQNYEQYF. CDR3 bases: TGTGCCAGCAGTGACCCGGGACAGAACTACGAGCAGTACTTC.

The V gene is TRBV7-3, the J gene TRBJ2-7, with TRBD2 matching over 9 bases. This CDR3 contains 14 residues. The V segment lost 5 bases and the J segment 6 bases; nucleotides outside the gene matches: 8. Germline V gives CDR1 SGHTA, CDR2 FQGTGA. Here the CDR3 reads CASSTLAGNGEQYF. The CDR3 DNA sequence: TGTGCCAGCAGCACCCTAGCGGGAAACGGCGAGCAGTACTTC.

This chain uses TRBV18 with TRBJ1-4; unclear D gene. Trimming cost V 6 bases and J 0 bases, with 5 bases left between them. CDR1 and CDR2 (germline): KGHSH, LQKENI. This CDR3 is 13 amino acids long. The DNA of the CDR3 is TGTGCCAGCTCGGTTGCAACTAATGAAAAACTGTTTTTT. Translation: CASSVATNEKLFF. Full variable domain (remainder filled in from reference TRBV18 and TRBJ1-4): NAGVMQNPRHLVRRRGQEARLRCSPMKGHSHVYWYRQLPEEGLKFMVYLQKENIIDESGMPKERFSAEFPKEGPSILRIQQVVRGDSAAYFCASSVATNEKLFFGSGTQLSVL.

This sequence joins TRBV27 and TRBJ2-1; 10 positions match TRBD1. The junction had 10 bases not matched to a gene; V was cut back by 3 bases and J by 5 bases. Germline values: CDR1 MNHEY, CDR2 SMNVEV (reference sequence). CDR3 length equals 17 residues. The CDR3 DNA is TGTGCCAGCAGTTTTTCCGCCGGGACAGGGGTGGACAATGAGCAGTTCTTC. Translating it yields CASSFSAGTGVDNEQFF.

DNA of the CDR3: TGTGCCAGTAGTATAGGGGACGGCTACGAGCAGTACTTC. This sequence encodes CASSIGDGYEQYF. This rearrangement joins TRBV19 to TRBJ2-7, with D perhaps being TRBD1 or TRBD2 (5 bases each). V was cut by 1 base and J by 3 bases, with 7 bases left in between. The CDR3 spans 13 residues. Germline V gives CDR1 LNHDA, CDR2 SQIVND (reference sequence).

The chain is built from TRBV18 and TRBJ2-6, with D possibly being TRBD1 (5 bases). Germline-derived CDR1 and CDR2 are KGHSH and LQKENI. Trimming removed 4 bases at V and 7 bases at J, with 20 bases between. The CDR3 spans 17 residues. CDR3: CASSLKAQGVTANVLTF. The CDR3 coding sequence is TGTGCCAGCTCACTTAAAGCTCAGGGTGTTACCGCCAACGTCCTGACTTTC.

The chain uses TRBV19 and TRBJ2-1; D gene unclear. The V gene lost 1 base and the J gene lost 7 bases, with 2 bases spanning the gap. The CDR3 covers 11 residues. The V gene's germline CDR1 is LNHDA and CDR2 SQIVND (reference sequence). The CDR3 is CASSIGNEQFF. The CDR3 nucleotides are TGTGCCAGTAGTATAGGTAATGAGCAGTTCTTC.

This clone was picked up one time. CDR3 loop: CSVAREGNTEAFF. Here the CDR3 DNA reads TGCAGCGTAGCGCGGGAGGGGAACACTGAAGCTTTCTTT. The chain recombines TRBV29-1 with TRBJ1-1; D not resolved. V was clipped by 6 bases and J by 1 base, with 12 bases between them. The CDR3 is made up of 13 amino acids. CDR1 is SQVTM, CDR2 ANQGSEA, per germline. Combining the CDR3 with reference TRBV29-1 and TRBJ1-1 gives the whole variable domain SAVISQKPSRDICQRGTSLTIQCQVDSQVTMMFWYRQQPGQSLTLIATANQGSEATYESGFVIDKFPISRPNLTFSTLTVSNMSPEDSSIYLCSVAREGNTEAFFGQGTRLTVV.

This clone has a single count. The chain combines TRBV27 with TRBJ2-7, with TRBD1 identical over 7 bases. The ends lost 0 bases at V and 3 bases at J; junction bases unmatched: 8. CDR1 and CDR2 from the germline V gene are MNHEY and SMNVEV (reference sequence). The CDR3 totals 16 residues. In nucleotides, the CDR3 is TGTGCCAGCAGTTTATCTTGGGGACAGCGGAACTACGAGCAGTACTTC. Protein product: CASSLSWGQRNYEQYF.

CDR3 sequence (DNA): TGTGCCAGCAGCGAGCAGGGGGAATTTTTGGCAGAGACCCAGTACTTC. Its protein is CASSEQGEFLAETQYF. The chain recombines TRBV9 with TRBJ2-5, with 7 bases aligning to TRBD1. V lost 3 bases and J lost 4; bases outside the gene matches: 12. From germline, CDR1 is SGDLS and CDR2 YYNGEE. This CDR3 contains 16 residues. Full variable domain (missing parts from reference TRBV9 and TRBJ2-5): DSGVTQTPKHLITATGQRVTLRCSPRSGDLSVYWYQQSLDQGLQFLIQYYNGEERAKGNILERFSAQQFPDLHSELNLSSLELGDSALYFCASSEQGEFLAETQYFGPGTRLLVL.